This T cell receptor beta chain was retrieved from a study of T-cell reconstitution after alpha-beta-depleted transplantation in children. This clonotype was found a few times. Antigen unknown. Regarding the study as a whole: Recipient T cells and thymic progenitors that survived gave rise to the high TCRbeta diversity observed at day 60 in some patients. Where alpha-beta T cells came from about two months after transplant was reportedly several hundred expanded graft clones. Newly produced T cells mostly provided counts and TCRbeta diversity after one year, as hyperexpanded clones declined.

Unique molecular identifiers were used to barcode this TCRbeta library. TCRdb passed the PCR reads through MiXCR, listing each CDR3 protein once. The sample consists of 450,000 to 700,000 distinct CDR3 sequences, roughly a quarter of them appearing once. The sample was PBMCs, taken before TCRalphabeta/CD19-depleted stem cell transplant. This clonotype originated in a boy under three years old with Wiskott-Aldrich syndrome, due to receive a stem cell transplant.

CDR3 DNA sequence: TGTGCCAGCAGCCCAACCTCTTACCGACTAGCGGGGGGGATTCCGTCCTACAATGAGCAGTTCTTC. Its protein is CASSPTSYRLAGGIPSYNEQFF. J is TRBJ2-1 and V is TRBV21-1; the listed D gene, TRBD2, was not tested against the DNA. TRBV21-1 is a pseudogene. CDR3 length equals 22 residues.